This TCR beta chain was obtained from a study of OX40 agonist ivuxolimab in advanced cancers. Study details: It was permissible to have had prior anti-PD-1, anti-PD-L1 or anti-CTLA-4 therapy, and around 40% had some.

Comment on this clone: Its antigen is undetermined.

The table came from immunoSEQ multiplex PCR; TCRdb's copy has only in-frame clones and leaves some out. The sample includes about 68,000 clones, approximately 90% of them seen just once. CDR3 length: 11 residues. Germline V gene sequence: CDR1 MNHEY, CDR2 SMNVEV (reference sequence). Trimming cost V 8 bases and J 2 bases, with 4 bases left between them. Whole-study results and caveats: Some patients who did not respond also had low normalized T-cell clonal expansion.

The receptor was derived from an adult with an advanced solid tumor such as melanoma, head and neck, liver or kidney cancer. The chain joins TRBV27 to TRBJ2-1; unclear D gene. The sample consisted of CD4+ or CD8+ T cells sorted from blood, taken in a trial of the OX40 agonist ivuxolimab. The CDR3 protein is CASGTYNEQFF. The CDR3 DNA is TGTGCCAGCGGAACCTACAATGAGCAGTTCTTC.